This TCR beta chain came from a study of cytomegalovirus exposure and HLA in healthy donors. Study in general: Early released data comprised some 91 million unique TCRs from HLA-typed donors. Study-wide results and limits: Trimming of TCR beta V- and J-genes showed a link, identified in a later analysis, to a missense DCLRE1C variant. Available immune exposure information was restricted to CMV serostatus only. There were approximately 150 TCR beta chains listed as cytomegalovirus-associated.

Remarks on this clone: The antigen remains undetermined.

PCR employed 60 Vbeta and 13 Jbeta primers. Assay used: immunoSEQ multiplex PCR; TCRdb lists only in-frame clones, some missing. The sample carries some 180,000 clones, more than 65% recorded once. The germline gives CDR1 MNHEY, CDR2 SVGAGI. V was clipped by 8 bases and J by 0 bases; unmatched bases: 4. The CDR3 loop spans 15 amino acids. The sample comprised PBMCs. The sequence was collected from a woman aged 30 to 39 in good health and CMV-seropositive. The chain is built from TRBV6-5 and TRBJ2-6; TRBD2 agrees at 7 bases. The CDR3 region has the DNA TGTGCCAGCCGGGGGGAGGTCTCTGGGGCCAACGTCCTGACTTTC. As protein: CASRGEVSGANVLTF.